This note documents a single T cell receptor beta chain sequence. This clonotype was counted a few times. Its antigen is still unknown. No clone much larger than this one lies a single base away; base qualities are absent. Graves' hyperthyroidism was defined as stable when no progression to ophthalmopathy occurred over 18 months of follow-up. The hyperthyroidism patients were between 18 and 65 years old and newly diagnosed, with a disease duration of less than 2 months. Patients with uncontrolled infections, other autoimmune diseases, pregnancy or lactation were excluded. Clinical symptoms, serum thyroxine and TRAb, thyroid ultrasound, and orbital computed tomography formed the basis for the diagnoses. Ficoll-Paque density gradient centrifugation was used to isolate PBMCs from 9.5 to 10 ml of fresh peripheral blood. Total RNA was extracted with Trizol reagent, and quality was checked on an Agilent 2100 Bioanalyzer.

CDR1 and CDR2, looked up from the germline V gene (reference sequence), are DFQATT and SNEGSKA. Trimming takes 6 bases from V and 0 bases from J, and the germline ends sit 21 bases apart. The CDR3 runs 16 amino acids, cysteine and phenylalanine included. Just CDR3 DNA is preserved here, 48 bases in frame from base 1. This sample stems from a study of T cells in Graves' hyperthyroidism and ophthalmopathy (dated by TCRdb to about 2019). In the study overall: Peripheral blood was collected at initial diagnosis, before any treatment. Following sampling, methimazole starting at 30 mg daily was given to hyperthyroidism patients, and high-dose intravenous methylprednisolone was given to ophthalmopathy patients. Thyroid tissue and blood T-cell repertoires from six Graves' hyperthyroidism patients were also compared in the study. The roughly 99 discovery patients were divided at random into training and test sets in a 7:3 ratio. TCR Vbeta CDR3 sequencing of 120 to 150 peripheral blood samples (roughly 41 ophthalmopathy, about 74 hyperthyroidism and some 17 progressor patients) is reported in the paper. Prospective prediction of ophthalmopathy was tested in an independent validation cohort consisting of about 19 hyperthyroidism patients and about 17 patients who later progressed to ophthalmopathy. To identify distinguishing TCR V-J signatures, a discovery cohort of some 100 patients was used, comprising some 45 with Graves' ophthalmopathy and 55 to 65 with stable Graves' hyperthyroidism.

The TCR beta CDR3 regions were amplified from RNA transcripts. The TCR CDR3 was subjected to a first round of RT-PCR using the HTBI primer set and the Qiagen OneStep RT-PCR kit. A second multiplex PCR round built the libraries, followed by size selection and purification. Libraries were sequenced paired-end with 100 bp reads on an Illumina HiSeq2000. For the original study's pipeline: SOAPnuke was used to process the raw data, removing reads that contained adapters or uncalled bases, had a mean Phred below 15, or lacked an exact match to the constant primer or identifier. High-quality paired reads were merged using COPE v1.2.5, and each unique nucleotide sequence was defined as a clonotype. MiTCR v1.1 was used to align the clonotypes against IMGT TRBV, TRBD and TRBJ reference segments. The analysis included only V-J combinations with a frequency above 0.0001, which together covered around 99% of the repertoires. The TCS score was defined as F50 (clonal expansion) divided by E x V (chaos), with BLOSUM62-based TCRdist calculated between CDR3 peptides within each V-J. Welch's t-statistics and random forest reduced roughly 530 V-J features to about 12, which were used in a naive Bayes classifier (R e1071). In-frame beta chains were kept once TCRdb had trimmed the public reads at Q25 with fastp and called clones with MiXCR. Rows matching on CDR3 protein sequence are summarized as one entry with the most common DNA and genes. TCRdb, not the authors, supplied the V and J calls. Across this sample there are approximately 300,000 distinct CDR3 sequences, with 16% seen only once. Jointly, the top ten make up around 35% of the sample.

Study-wide findings and limitations: In validation, progression to ophthalmopathy was predicted by the model with nearly 71% sensitivity and 72.22% specificity, a median of around 6.5 months before onset. Blood samples also contained most of the expanded thyroid clonotypes (frequency above 0.001), which suggests that blood repertoires may reflect thyroid immune responses. In cross-validation, a model built on a 13 V-J signature told ophthalmopathy apart from stable hyperthyroidism with 85% to 90% sensitivity and around 83% specificity, and in testing the same model reached 80%/75%. Sample size was not statistically predetermined, and blinding of investigators to group allocation was not performed.

The receptor was derived from a man younger than 45 with Graves' hyperthyroidism. Sequencing used blood. The chain is assembled from TRBV20-1 and TRBJ2-7; TRBD2 is possibly the D segment (6 matching bases). The nucleotides read TGCAGTGCCACATCCCCGGAGGGAGGCCTCTCCTACGAGCAGTACTTC. The resulting protein is CSATSPEGGLSYEQYF.